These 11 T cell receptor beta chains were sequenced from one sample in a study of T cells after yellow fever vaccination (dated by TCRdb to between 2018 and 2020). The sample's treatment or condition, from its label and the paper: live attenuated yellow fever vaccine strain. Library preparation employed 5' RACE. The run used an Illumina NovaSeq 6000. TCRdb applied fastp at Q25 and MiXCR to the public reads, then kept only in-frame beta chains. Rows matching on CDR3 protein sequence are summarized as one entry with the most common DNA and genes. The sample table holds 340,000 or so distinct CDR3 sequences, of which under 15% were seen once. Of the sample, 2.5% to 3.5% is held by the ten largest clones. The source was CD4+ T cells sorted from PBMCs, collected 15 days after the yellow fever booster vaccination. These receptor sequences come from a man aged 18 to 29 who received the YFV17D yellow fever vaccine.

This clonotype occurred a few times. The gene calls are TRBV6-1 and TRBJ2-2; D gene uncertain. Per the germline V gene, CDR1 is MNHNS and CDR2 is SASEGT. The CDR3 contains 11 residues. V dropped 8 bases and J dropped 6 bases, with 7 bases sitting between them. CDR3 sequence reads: CASPGPGELFF. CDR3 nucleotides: TGTGCCAGCCCGGGCCCCGGGGAGCTGTTTTTT.

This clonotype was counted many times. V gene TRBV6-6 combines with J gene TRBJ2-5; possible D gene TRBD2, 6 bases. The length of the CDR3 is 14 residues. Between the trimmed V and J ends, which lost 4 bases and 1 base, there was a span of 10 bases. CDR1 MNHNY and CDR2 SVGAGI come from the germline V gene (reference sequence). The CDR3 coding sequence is TGTGCCAGCAGTTTTGGGACTTCCCAAGAGACCCAGTACTTC. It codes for CASSFGTSQETQYF.

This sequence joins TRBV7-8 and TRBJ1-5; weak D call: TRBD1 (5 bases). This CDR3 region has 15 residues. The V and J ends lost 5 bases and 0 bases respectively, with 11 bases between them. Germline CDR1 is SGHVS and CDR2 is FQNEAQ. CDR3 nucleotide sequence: TGTGCCAGCAGCATCCAAGGGGATAGCAATCAGCCCCAGCATTTT. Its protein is CASSIQGDSNQPQHF.

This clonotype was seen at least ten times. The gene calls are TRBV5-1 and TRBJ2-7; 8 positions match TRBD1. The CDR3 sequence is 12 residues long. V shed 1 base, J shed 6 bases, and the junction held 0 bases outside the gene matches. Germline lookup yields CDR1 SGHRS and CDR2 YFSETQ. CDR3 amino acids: CASSLTGGEQYV. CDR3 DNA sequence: TGCGCCAGCAGCTTGACAGGGGGCGAGCAGTACGTC.

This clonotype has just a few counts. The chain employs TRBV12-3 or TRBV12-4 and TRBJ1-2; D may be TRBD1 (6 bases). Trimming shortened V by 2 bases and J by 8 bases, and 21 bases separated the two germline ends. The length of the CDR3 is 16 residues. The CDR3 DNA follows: TGTGCCAGCAGTTTACCTTTTAGTTCAGGGGTCGAAGGCTACACCTTC. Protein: CASSLPFSSGVEGYTF.

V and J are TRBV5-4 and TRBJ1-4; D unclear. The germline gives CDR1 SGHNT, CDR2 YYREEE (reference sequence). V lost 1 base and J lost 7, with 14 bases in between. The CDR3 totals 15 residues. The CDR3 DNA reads TGTGCCAGCAGCTTGAACGATCGAGTAGGTGAAAAACTGTTTTTT. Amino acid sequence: CASSLNDRVGEKLFF. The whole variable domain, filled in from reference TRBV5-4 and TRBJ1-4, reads ETGVTQSPTHLIKTRGQQVTLRCSSQSGHNTVSWYQQALGQGPQFIFQYYREEENGRGNFPPRFSGLQFPNYSSELNVNALELDDSALYLCASSLNDRVGEKLFFGSGTQLSVL.

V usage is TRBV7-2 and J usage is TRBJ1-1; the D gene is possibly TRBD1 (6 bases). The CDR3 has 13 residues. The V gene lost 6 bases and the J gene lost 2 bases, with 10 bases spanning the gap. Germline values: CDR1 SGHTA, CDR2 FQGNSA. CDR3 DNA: TGTGCCAGCAGTGTGGGGGCAAACACTGAAGCTTTCTTT. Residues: CASSVGANTEAFF.

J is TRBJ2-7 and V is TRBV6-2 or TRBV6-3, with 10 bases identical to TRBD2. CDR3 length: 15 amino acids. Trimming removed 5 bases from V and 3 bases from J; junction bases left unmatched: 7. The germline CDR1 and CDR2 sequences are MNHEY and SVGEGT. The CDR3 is CASSRTSGVYYEQYV. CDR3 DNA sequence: TGTGCCAGCAGTCGGACTAGCGGAGTGTACTACGAGCAGTACGTC.

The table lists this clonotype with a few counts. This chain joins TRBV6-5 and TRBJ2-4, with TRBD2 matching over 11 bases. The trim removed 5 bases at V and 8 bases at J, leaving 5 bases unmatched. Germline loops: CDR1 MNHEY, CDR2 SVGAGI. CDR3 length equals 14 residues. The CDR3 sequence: CASSQKLAGDIQYF. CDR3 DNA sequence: TGTGCCAGCAGTCAGAAACTAGCGGGGGACATTCAGTACTTC.

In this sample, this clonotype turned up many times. The CDR3 loop reads CASSYSPSPGEQYF. CDR3 sequence (DNA): TGTGCCAGCAGCTACTCCCCCTCCCCCGGGGAGCAGTACTTC. V and J are TRBV9 and TRBJ2-7, with D uncertain. The CDR3 has 14 residues. The germline V gene has CDR1 SGDLS and CDR2 YYNGEE. Trimming removed 4 bases from V and 7 bases from J, with 18 bases in between.

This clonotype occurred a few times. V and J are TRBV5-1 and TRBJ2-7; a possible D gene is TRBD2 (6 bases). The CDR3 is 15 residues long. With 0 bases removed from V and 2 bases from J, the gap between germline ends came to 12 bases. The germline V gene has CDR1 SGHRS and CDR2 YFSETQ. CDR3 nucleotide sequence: TGCGCCAGCAGCTTGGCCCCGGGGAGGACCTACGAGCAGTACGTC. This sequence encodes CASSLAPGRTYEQYV.